Listed here are 12 T cell receptor beta chains from one sample, sequenced in a study of blood T cells in healthy people across ages. Sample-barcoded 5' priming and a J-beta primer mix drove a second PCR of roughly 7 to 11 cycles. MiXCR, run by TCRdb on the 5' RACE reads, gives a single entry per CDR3 protein. In the table there are 980,000 or so distinct CDR3 sequences, 48% of which are singletons. Material for sequencing was blood. The receptors were sampled from a man aged 25 to 40 in good health.

For this clonotype: One end of the junction is discordant with germline, which a read error may explain. This chain joins TRBV28 and TRBJ1-6; 7 nucleotides align to TRBD1. Looked up from germline, CDR1 is MDHEN and CDR2 is SYDVKM. The CDR3 is made up of 16 amino acids. In nucleotides, the CDR3 is TGTGCCAGCAGTCTTCAGGGGGAACGGTATAATTCACCCCACCACTTT. Translating it yields CASSLQGERYNSPHHF. Together with reference TRBV28 and TRBJ1-6, the CDR3 gives the full variable domain: DVKVTQSSRYLVKRTGEKVFLECVQDMDHENMFWYRQDPGLGLRLIYFSYDVKMKEKGDIPEGYSVSREKKERFSLILESASTNQTSMYLCASSLQGERYNSPHHFGNGTRLTVT.

J is TRBJ2-1 and V is TRBV4-1; 14 nucleotides line up with TRBD2. Germline lookup yields CDR1 MGHRA and CDR2 YSYEKL. The ends lost 4 bases at V and 4 bases at J; junction bases unmatched: 12. The CDR3 consists of 19 residues. The CDR3 sequence: CASSRQGSRLAGGYNEQFF. Here the CDR3 DNA reads TGCGCCAGCAGCCGGCAAGGTTCCCGACTAGCGGGGGGGTACAATGAGCAGTTCTTC.

V is TRBV7-2 and J is TRBJ1-2; no firm D call. CDR1 is SGHTA and CDR2 is FQGNSA in the germline V gene. V was pared by 1 base and J by 4 bases, with 10 bases between. This CDR3 contains 14 residues. DNA of the CDR3: TGTGCCAGCAGCTTAGAAGGATTCCTCTATGGCTACACCTTC. It yields the protein CASSLEGFLYGYTF.

This clonotype came up many times. This chain links TRBV4-3 with TRBJ1-6; D remains unclear. V lost 1 base, J lost 7 bases, and 14 bases lay in between. CDR1 LGHNA and CDR2 YSLEER come from the germline V gene. The CDR3 sequence is 16 residues long. The CDR3 is CASSQGSRWSNSPLHF. The DNA for the CDR3 is TGCGCCAGCAGCCAAGGGAGTCGGTGGAGCAATTCACCCCTCCACTTT.

This clonotype was picked up one time. With a much larger clone just one base away, this may be a read error. The chain has TRBV9 and TRBJ2-1; D is unclear. V was trimmed by 6 bases and J by 6 bases, leaving 16 bases between them. The CDR3 runs to 14 residues. Germline V gene sequence: CDR1 SGDLS, CDR2 YYNGEE. CDR3 nucleotide sequence: TGTGCCAGCAACGCGCAACCAGACTTCAATGAGCAGTTCTTC. Its translation: CASNAQPDFNEQFF.

The chain joins TRBV24-1 to TRBJ2-3, with TRBD1 as a possible D gene (5 bases). Trimming removed 5 bases from V and 4 bases from J, with 9 bases in between. The CDR3 extends over 13 amino acids. CDR1 is KGHDR and CDR2 is SFDVKD in the germline V gene. The CDR3 protein is CATSVHRSDTQYF. The CDR3 coding sequence is TGTGCCACCAGTGTACACAGGTCAGATACGCAGTATTTT.

The CDR3 sequence is CASSRTGGAGYYNEQYF. As DNA, the CDR3 is TGTGCCAGCAGCCGGACGGGGGGGGCGGGGTACTACAATGAGCAGTACTTC. The rearrangement links TRBV6-6 to TRBJ2-1; 8 bases are shared with TRBD2. The J call may be mistaken, given a closer DNA end match to TRBJ2-7. The CDR3 covers 17 residues. CDR1 is MNHNY and CDR2 is SVGAGI in the germline V gene (reference sequence).

This chain connects TRBV5-1 to TRBJ2-7, with D maybe TRBD1 (5 bases). Trimming took 4 bases from V and 5 from J, leaving 13 bases between them. The CDR3 extends over 13 amino acids. Germline CDR1 is SGHRS and CDR2 is YFSETQ. The CDR3 here is CASSAGGAHEQYF. DNA of the CDR3: TGCGCCAGCAGCGCCGGTGGGGCCCACGAGCAGTACTTC.

The V gene is TRBV15, the J gene TRBJ2-5; 8 bases fit TRBD2. The CDR3 is made up of 17 amino acids. Trimming at V came to 0 bases and at J to 2 bases, leaving 8 bases not matched to a gene. Germline V CDR1 and CDR2: LNHNV, YYDKDF (reference sequence). CDR3 nucleotides: TGTGCCACCAGCAGAGATCGGTTGATAGCGGGGCAAGAGACCCAGTACTTC. Translating gives CATSRDRLIAGQETQYF.

This clonotype was seen a handful of times. The J gene is TRBJ2-5, the V gene TRBV27; TRBD2 aligns across 11 bases. The V gene's germline CDR1 is MNHEY and CDR2 SMNVEV (reference sequence). This CDR3 is 16 amino acids long. The J segment lost 1 base and the V segment lost 0 bases, leaving 1 base of the junction unmatched. CDR3 DNA: TGTGCCAGCAGTTTATCACTAGCGGGGGCCCAAGAGACCCAGTACTTC. Encoded protein: CASSLSLAGAQETQYF.

The table lists this clonotype with a few counts. The J gene is TRBJ2-7, the V gene TRBV5-1, with D hard to call. The CDR3 has 17 amino acids. CDR1 is SGHRS and CDR2 is YFSETQ in the germline V gene. V was clipped by 3 bases and J by 4 bases, with 23 bases between them. The CDR3 nucleotides are TGCGCCAGCAGCTCTCTAGACACCGGGCGCTACGAATACGAGCAGTACTTC. Amino acid sequence: CASSSLDTGRYEYEQYF.

The V call is TRBV11-3, the J call TRBJ2-4, with D maybe TRBD1 (6 bases). Near its end, the DNA agrees better with TRBJ2-5, so the J call may be wrong. The germline CDR1 and CDR2 sequences are SGHNT and YENEEA. This CDR3 contains 14 residues. The CDR3 reads CASSLVDRKGTQYF. The CDR3 DNA reads as TGTGCCAGCAGCTTAGTGGACAGAAAAGGGACCCAGTACTTC.